This is a list of T cell receptor beta chains from one sample in a study of blood T cell repertoires in COVID-19. TCRdb's table, derived via immunoSEQ multiplex PCR, lists solely in-frame clones and lacks some. The table lists about 210,000 clones, about 86% of them singletons, with 3% to 4.5% in the top ten. Specimen: PBMCs or T cells enriched from blood (not recorded which). The receptor source for this set is a woman aged 40 to 55 with acute COVID-19. The CDR3 runs from the conserved cysteine through the conserved F or W. The order of the fields is clone size, J gene, D gene, V gene, CDR3 protein, CDR3 DNA. D genes are given only for firm matches. The listing skips clone size in some rows; elsewhere it reads once, few, many or a size class.

>once|TRBJ2-1|NA|TRBV5-1
CASSLIGRGRGEQFF
TGCGCCAGCAGCTTGATAGGCAGGGGGCGGGGGGAGCAGTTCTTC
>NA|TRBJ2-4|NA|TRBV28
CASSLAGAKNIQYF
TGTGCCAGCAGTTTGGCAGGGGCCAAAAACATTCAGTACTTC
>NA|TRBJ2-1|TRBD2|TRBV18
CASSPMLAGDNEQFF
TGTGCCAGCTCACCAATGCTAGCGGGAGACAATGAGCAGTTCTTC
>NA|TRBJ2-3|NA|TRBV28
CASSSSGTGEDTQYF
TGTGCCAGCAGCTCTAGCGGGACAGGGGAAGATACGCAGTATTTT
>few|TRBJ2-7|NA|TRBV28
CASSLIYEQYF
TGTGCCAGCAGTTTAATATACGAGCAGTACTTC
>NA|TRBJ1-2|TRBD1|TRBV5-4
CASSLGQGANYGYTF
TGTGCCAGCAGCTTGGGACAGGGGGCTAACTATGGCTACACCTTC
>NA|TRBJ2-2|TRBD2|TRBV5-1
CASSLTSGNTGELFF
TGCGCCAGCAGCTTGACTAGCGGAAACACCGGGGAGCTGTTTTTT
>NA|TRBJ2-1|TRBD2|TRBV25-1
CASSEGGRDEQFF
TGTGCCAGCAGTGAAGGCGGGAGAGATGAGCAGTTCTTC
>NA|TRBJ2-2|TRBD2|TRBV5-1
CASSLQGGGSGELFF
TGCGCCAGCAGCCTCCAAGGAGGCGGGAGCGGGGAGCTGTTTTTT
>NA|TRBJ2-2|TRBD1|TRBV27
CASSPGQGHGELFF
TGTGCCAGCAGTCCGGGACAGGGGCACGGGGAGCTGTTTTTT
>NA|TRBJ2-1|TRBD1|TRBV5-1
CASSQGTGNYNEQFF
TGCGCCAGCAGCCAAGGGACAGGCAACTACAATGAGCAGTTCTTC
>NA|TRBJ2-5|TRBD2|TRBV25-1
CASSEYLTSGNQETQYF
TGTGCCAGCAGTGAATATTTGACTAGCGGGAATCAAGAGACCCAGTACTTC
>NA|TRBJ2-7|NA|TRBV27
CASSGPTYEQYF
TGTGCCAGCAGTGGCCCGACCTACGAGCAGTACTTC
>once|TRBJ2-7|NA|TRBV4-1
CASAPGRSYEQYF
TGCGCCAGCGCCCCAGGGAGGTCGTACGAGCAGTACTTC
>NA|TRBJ2-2|TRBD1|TRBV5-1
CASSLAGTGSGELFF
TGCGCCAGCAGCTTGGCCGGGACAGGGAGCGGGGAGCTGTTTTTT
>NA|TRBJ2-3|TRBD2|TRBV25-1
CASSEPTSAQDTQYF
TGTGCCAGCAGTGAACCCACTAGCGCCCAGGATACGCAGTATTTT
>NA|TRBJ1-6|TRBD1|TRBV28
CASSFSQGGRSPLHF
TGTGCCAGCAGTTTTTCCCAGGGGGGACGTTCACCCCTCCACTTT
>NA|TRBJ1-1|NA|TRBV27
CASSFVRRMNTEAFF
TGTGCCAGCAGTTTTGTTAGGAGGATGAACACTGAAGCTTTCTTT
>NA|TRBJ2-1|TRBD2|TRBV5-3
CARSGVLAGGWGEQFF
TGTGCCAGAAGCGGGGTACTAGCGGGAGGGTGGGGTGAGCAGTTCTTC
>once|TRBJ1-2|TRBD1|TRBV28
CASSLPGTANYGYTF
TGTGCCAGCAGTTTGCCTGGGACAGCCAACTATGGCTACACCTTC
>NA|TRBJ1-2|TRBD1|TRBV28
CASSQDRGGGGYTF
TGTGCCAGCAGTCAAGACAGGGGAGGAGGTGGCTACACCTTC
>once|TRBJ2-2|NA|TRBV15
CATTTSNTGELFF
TGTGCCACCACTACTAGCAACACCGGGGAGCTGTTTTTT
>NA|TRBJ2-2|NA|TRBV7-9
CASSLVSHRSGELFF
TGTGCCAGCAGCTTAGTATCCCACAGGTCCGGGGAGCTGTTTTTT